Listed below are T cell receptor beta chains from one sample, sequenced in a study of beta chain features in type 1 diabetes. Data came from immunoSEQ multiplex PCR; TCRdb stores just in-frame clones and leaves some out. The table records approximately 340,000 clones, over 12% of them present only once. The sequenced sample consisted of naive CD4+ T cells from blood. These receptors were collected from a woman between 18 and 30 years old in good health. CDR3s include the opening cysteine and the closing phenylalanine or tryptophan. The D gene is left open where the match is weak. Some rows have no size entry. The others give once, few or many, or a class for an expanded clone.

few	TRBV5-6	TRBJ2-7	TRBD2	CASIRNGGYEQYF	TGTGCCAGCATACGGAACGGGGGGTACGAGCAGTACTTC
few	TRBV9	TRBJ1-2	TRBD1	CASSPLPRQGYGYTF	TGTGCCAGCAGCCCCTTGCCGCGACAGGGCTATGGCTACACCTTC
few	TRBV30	TRBJ1-2	-	CAWSVVRGIYGYTF	TGTGCCTGGAGTGTAGTCAGGGGAATATATGGCTACACCTTC
-	TRBV29-1	TRBJ2-7	-	CSVEVMGAWYF	TGCAGCGTTGAAGTCATGGGGGCATGGTACTTC
-	TRBV5-6	TRBJ2-1	-	CASSLGGLAVNEQFF	TGTGCCAGCAGCTTGGGGGGGCTAGCGGTAAATGAGCAGTTCTTC
-	TRBV4-1	TRBJ1-5	-	CASSQATGNQPQHF	TGCGCCAGCAGCCAAGCAACAGGGAATCAGCCCCAGCATTTT
-	TRBV29-1	TRBJ1-1	TRBD1	CSVESIRDRGGNTEAFF	TGCAGCGTTGAGAGTATAAGGGACAGGGGGGGGAACACTGAAGCTTTCTTT
few	TRBV7-9	TRBJ2-3	-	CASSLAVSTDTQYF	TGTGCCAGCAGCTTGGCGGTTAGCACAGATACGCAGTATTTT
few	TRBV6-6	TRBJ2-3	-	CASSAGGGRGDTQYF	TGTGCCAGCAGTGCCGGGGGAGGACGGGGAGATACGCAGTATTTT
-	TRBV18	TRBJ2-3	TRBD2	CASSSLVNSGSTDTQYF	TGTGCCAGCTCATCCTTGGTCAATAGCGGGAGCACAGATACGCAGTATTTT
few	TRBV5-4	TRBJ2-1	TRBD1	CASSSWDRIGPFF	TGTGCCAGCAGCTCCTGGGACAGAATAGGGCCGTTCTTC
few	TRBV15	TRBJ1-2	TRBD1	CATSTPIGSRDRGDYGYTF	TGTGCCACCAGCACGCCGATTGGGAGCCGGGACAGGGGGGACTATGGCTACACCTTC
few	TRBV2	TRBJ2-1	-	CASSESQGGYNEQFF	TGTGCCAGCAGTGAATCCCAGGGGGGATACAATGAGCAGTTCTTC
few	TRBV5-1	TRBJ1-4	-	CASSLAGVNEKLFF	TGCGCCAGCAGCTTGGCAGGGGTTAATGAAAAACTGTTTTTT
few	TRBV6-5	TRBJ2-7	-	CASKPSGSNSYEQYF	TGTGCCAGCAAGCCCTCCGGGAGCAACTCCTACGAGCAGTACTTC
-	TRBV4-1	TRBJ1-2	TRBD1	CASSQEGQGALYGYTF	TGCGCCAGCAGCCAAGAGGGACAGGGTGCCCTCTATGGCTACACCTTC
few	TRBV18	TRBJ2-7	TRBD2	CASSPRTSGGYEQYF	TGTGCCAGCTCACCCAGGACTAGCGGGGGCTACGAGCAGTACTTC
-	TRBV2	TRBJ2-5	-	CASTAGTQETQYF	TGTGCCAGCACCGCCGGGACACAAGAGACCCAGTACTTC
-	TRBV5-4	TRBJ1-2	-	CASSQDPISYGYTF	TGCGCCAGCAGCCAAGATCCAATCAGCTATGGCTACACCTTC
-	TRBV5-1	TRBJ2-1	TRBD2	CASSPSRGGSRNEQFF	TGCGCCAGCAGCCCGTCGAGGGGCGGGAGCCGGAATGAGCAGTTCTTC
-	TRBV18	TRBJ2-3	-	CASSPPSPDTQYF	TGTGCCAGCTCACCACCTAGCCCAGATACGCAGTATTTT
few	TRBV18	TRBJ2-7	-	CASSPLPGEQYF	TGTGCCAGCTCACCCCTGCCGGGAGAGCAGTACTTC
few	TRBV29-1	TRBJ2-3	-	CSVELGQGSDTQYF	TGCAGCGTTGAACTTGGGCAGGGCTCAGATACGCAGTATTTT
-	TRBV19	TRBJ1-5	-	CASRDTGGRKQPQHF	TGTGCCAGTAGGGACACGGGGGGTCGTAAACAGCCCCAGCATTTT
-	TRBV10-3	TRBJ2-3	-	CAISETGSTDTQYF	TGTGCCATCAGTGAGACCGGTAGCACAGATACGCAGTATTTT
-	TRBV18	TRBJ1-1	-	CASSPPQKPNTEAFF	TGTGCCAGCTCACCACCACAGAAGCCCAACACTGAAGCTTTCTTT
few	TRBV28	TRBJ2-7	TRBD1	CAIEDRGSYEQYF	TGTGCCATAGAGGACAGGGGAAGCTACGAGCAGTACTTC
few	TRBV5-4	TRBJ2-2	-	CASTQQIAANTGELFF	TGTGCCAGCACCCAGCAGATAGCGGCAAACACCGGGGAGCTGTTTTTT
few	TRBV23-1	TRBJ2-2	-	CARGASRSRPGELFF	TGCGCCCGCGGTGCCTCACGAAGCCGACCCGGGGAGCTGTTTTTT
-	TRBV6-6	TRBJ2-1	-	CASSYSGPLYNEQFF	TGTGCCAGCAGTTACTCTGGGCCCCTCTACAATGAGCAGTTCTTC
few	TRBV28	TRBJ2-3	TRBD2	CASSWGLATDTQYF	TGTGCCAGCAGTTGGGGACTAGCCACAGATACGCAGTATTTT
-	TRBV9	TRBJ2-2	-	CASTRYTGELFF	TGTGCCAGCACTCGGTACACCGGGGAGCTGTTTTTT
-	TRBV30	TRBJ2-7	-	CAWSVTGLKDEQYF	TGTGCCTGGAGTGTAACGGGGTTAAAGGACGAGCAGTACTTC
-	TRBV30	TRBJ2-5	-	CACTTWTQETQYF	TGTGCCTGCACCACTTGGACTCAAGAGACCCAGTACTTC
few	TRBV7-9	TRBJ2-1	TRBD2	CASSFRTSGERNEQFF	TGTGCCAGCAGCTTCCGTACTAGCGGGGAGCGGAATGAGCAGTTCTTC
few	TRBV29-1	TRBJ1-3	TRBD1	CSVGSGTGFTDTIYF	TGCAGCGTTGGGTCAGGGACAGGGTTCACGGACACCATATATTTT
-	TRBV9	TRBJ2-7	TRBD2	CASSVGGGPTYEQYF	TGTGCCAGCAGCGTAGGCGGGGGACCAACCTACGAGCAGTACTTC
-	TRBV15	TRBJ2-5	-	CATSVRVQETQYF	TGTGCCACCAGCGTAAGAGTCCAAGAGACCCAGTACTTC
few	TRBV28	TRBJ2-7	TRBD1	CASSSVQGAAYEQYF	TGTGCCAGCAGTTCTGTACAGGGGGCGGCCTACGAGCAGTACTTC
-	TRBV9	TRBJ1-1	-	CASSVTVTGNTEAFF	TGTGCCAGCAGCGTTACGGTGACAGGGAACACTGAAGCTTTCTTT
-	TRBV29-1	TRBJ2-3	-	CSVGAASGTDTQYF	TGCAGCGTCGGGGCGGCTAGCGGCACAGATACGCAGTATTTT
-	TRBV6-1	TRBJ2-7	TRBD2	CASSQLAGVHEQYF	TGTGCCAGCAGCCAGCTAGCGGGAGTCCACGAGCAGTACTTC
few	TRBV7-9	TRBJ2-1	TRBD2	CASSLTSGQNEQFF	TGTGCCAGCAGCTTAACTAGCGGGCAAAATGAGCAGTTCTTC
-	TRBV30	TRBJ1-4	TRBD1	CAWSYGQGVREKLFF	TGTGCCTGGAGTTACGGACAGGGCGTCCGGGAAAAACTGTTTTTT
-	TRBV7-9	TRBJ1-5	TRBD1	CASSSGQGQPQHF	TGTGCCAGCAGCTCAGGACAGGGCCAGCCCCAGCATTTT
-	TRBV18	TRBJ1-2	-	CASSPQGVEDYGYTF	TGTGCCAGCTCACCACAGGGGGTTGAGGACTATGGCTACACCTTC
-	TRBV29-1	TRBJ2-5	-	CSVSRQEETQYF	TGCAGCGTCTCCCGACAGGAAGAGACCCAGTACTTC
-	TRBV7-2	TRBJ2-4	-	CASSFGSVDGSIQYF	TGTGCCAGCAGCTTTGGTTCGGTCGATGGTAGCATTCAGTACTTC
-	TRBV29-1	TRBJ2-5	-	CSVDGGLLGTQYF	TGCAGCGTTGATGGTGGACTACTTGGGACCCAGTACTTC
few	TRBV28	TRBJ2-3	TRBD2	CASMTSGRLTDTQYF	TGTGCCAGCATGACTAGCGGGAGGTTGACAGATACGCAGTATTTT
few	TRBV29-1	TRBJ2-7	TRBD2	CSVRTSGRPYEQYF	TGCAGCGTTCGGACTAGCGGGAGGCCGTACGAGCAGTACTTC
few	TRBV18	TRBJ2-5	TRBD1	CASSGQAQETQYF	TGTGCCAGCTCTGGACAGGCACAAGAGACCCAGTACTTC
-	TRBV7-2	TRBJ2-5	TRBD2	CASSSGLAGAGETQYF	TGTGCCAGCAGCTCTGGACTAGCGGGAGCAGGAGAGACCCAGTACTTC
-	TRBV28	TRBJ1-5	TRBD1	CASSLTGTGSNQPQHF	TGTGCCAGCAGTTTAACCGGGACAGGTTCAAATCAGCCCCAGCATTTT
-	TRBV12-5	TRBJ2-1	-	CASGRAFGGASLKSSYNEQFF	TGTGCTAGTGGTCGTGCTTTTGGGGGCGCGAGTCTTAAAAGCTCCTACAATGAGCAGTTCTTC
-	TRBV7-9	TRBJ1-5	-	CASSSSLRNQPQHF	TGTGCCAGCAGCTCTAGCCTGAGGAATCAGCCCCAGCATTTT